A selection of T cell receptor beta chains follows, all from one sample in a study of vaccination and CD4 T cells after COVID-19. These receptors have no identified antigens. One entry per CDR3 protein results from TCRdb running MiXCR on the PCR reads. The table shows 13,000 to 15,000 distinct CDR3 sequences, with 52% occurring only once. The sample was CD4+ T cells from blood, cultured in vitro. The receptors were sampled from a human donor who had recovered from COVID-19. Each CDR3 is given with its conserved first and last residue. The order of the fields is D gene, J gene, V gene, clone size, CDR3 DNA, CDR3 protein. A D gene is named only where the DNA matches it firmly. Rows give clone size only sometimes, using once, few, many, or a class for an expanded clone.

-,TRBJ1-1,TRBV10-3,-,TGTGCCATCACGGGCGAAAACCGTGAAGCTTTCTTT,CAITGENREAFF
-,TRBJ2-7,TRBV20-1,-,TGCAGTGCTTGGAGAGGCGGTCCGGACGAGCAGTACTTC,CSAWRGGPDEQYF
TRBD2,TRBJ2-2,TRBV20-1,-,TGCAGTGCTAGATGGGACTATTATAACACCGGGGAGCTGTTTTTT,CSARWDYYNTGELFF
TRBD2,TRBJ2-3,TRBV6-2/TRBV6-3,few,TGTGCCAGCAGTCCACCCCACCTGACTAGCGGGAGGGCAGATACGCAGTATTTT,CASSPPHLTSGRADTQYF
-,TRBJ1-6,TRBV15,-,TGTGCCACCAGCAGAGATTCGACGCATTCACCCCTCCACTTT,CATSRDSTHSPLHF
TRBD1,TRBJ1-1,TRBV23-1,few,TGCGCCAGCAGTCAATCCGGCGAAGGGGGACAGCGCATGAACACTGAAGCTTTCTTT,CASSQSGEGGQRMNTEAFF
-,TRBJ2-1,TRBV28,-,TGTGCCAGCAGTCTAGGGACCTTAGAACAGTTCTTC,CASSLGTLEQFF
-,TRBJ1-2,TRBV7-6,-,TGCGCCAGCAGCTGGGACATCATCCGGGATGGCTACACCTTC,CASSWDIIRDGYTF
TRBD2,TRBJ2-3,TRBV2,-,TGTGCCAGCAGAGGTCGACTAGCGGGAGGTTTTAATACGCAGTATTTT,CASRGRLAGGFNTQYF
TRBD2,TRBJ2-7,TRBV3-1,once,TGTGCCAGCAGCCGCGGGACTAGCGGTAACTACGAGCAGTACTTC,CASSRGTSGNYEQYF
-,TRBJ2-7,TRBV7-2,-,TGTGCCAGCAGCCCGAGTGCGGGGTACTACGAGCAGTACTTC,CASSPSAGYYEQYF
-,TRBJ1-5,TRBV7-2,-,TGTGCCAGCAGCCCAAGCCGCAATCAGCCCCAGCATTTT,CASSPSRNQPQHF
TRBD1,TRBJ1-2,TRBV28,-,TGTGCCAGCTTCCCGGGGACAGGGGCTGACTATGGCTACACCTTC,CASFPGTGADYGYTF
-,TRBJ1-1,TRBV27,few,TGTGCCAGCAGTTTACTTTATTCGTCGAGTGGGACTGAAGCTTTCTTT,CASSLLYSSSGTEAFF
TRBD1,TRBJ1-2,TRBV15,-,TGTGCCACCAGCCTCCGACAGGGGATCTATGGCTACACCTTC,CATSLRQGIYGYTF
-,TRBJ1-2,TRBV10-3,hyperexpanded,TGTGCCATCAGTGAGAGGGGATTAGGCTATGGCTACACCTTC,CAISERGLGYGYTF
-,TRBJ1-5,TRBV2,-,TGTGCCAGCAGTGAAAGTCCCACGGGGAATCAGCCCCAGCATTTT,CASSESPTGNQPQHF
-,TRBJ1-2,TRBV20-1,medium-sized,TGCAGTGCTAGAGAAGGGGAGCACAAAACCTCGACTAACTATGGCTACACCTTC,CSAREGEHKTSTNYGYTF
-,TRBJ1-1,TRBV6-1,few,TGTGCCAGCAGCCCTCGGGGGGATCTGAACACTGAAGCTTTCTTT,CASSPRGDLNTEAFF
-,TRBJ2-6,TRBV7-8,few,TGTGCCAGCAGTAGGGATAGCTCTGGGGCCAACGTCCTGACTTTC,CASSRDSSGANVLTF
-,TRBJ1-1,TRBV7-9,-,TGTGCCAGCAGCTTAGCGGGGGAGGGAAAGGCTTTCTTT,CASSLAGEGKAFF
-,TRBJ2-3,TRBV28,once,TGTGCCAGTCATCGGACAGTTGCAGGAGGTACGCAGTATTTT,CASHRTVAGGTQYF
-,TRBJ1-5,TRBV20-1,-,TGCAGTGCCATAGTCGGAACACAGGGAGCTCAGCCCCAGCATTTT,CSAIVGTQGAQPQHF
TRBD1,TRBJ1-3,TRBV4-1,-,TGCGCCAGCAGCCAATTGGGGAGGGGGCAGGGAAACACCATATATTTT,CASSQLGRGQGNTIYF
TRBD1,TRBJ2-1,TRBV20-1,-,TGCAGTGGTGCCGGGACAGGGGGATCTTTCAGTGAGCAGTTCTTC,CSGAGTGGSFSEQFF
TRBD1,TRBJ1-2,TRBV6-1,-,TGTGCCAGCAGCATCGGACAGGGCACCTATGGCTACACCTTC,CASSIGQGTYGYTF
-,TRBJ1-5,TRBV6-1,-,TGTGCCACCAGGAGACAGACCAATCAGCCCCAGCATTTT,CATRRQTNQPQHF
TRBD1,TRBJ1-5,TRBV6-5,-,TGTGCCAGCAGTTTCGACAGGGGGCTAGGCCAGCCCCAGCATTTT,CASSFDRGLGQPQHF
-,TRBJ1-3,TRBV15,-,TGTGCCACCAGCAGAGATCAGGGTGAGGAGGGCTACTCTGGAAACACCATATATTTT,CATSRDQGEEGYSGNTIYF
-,TRBJ1-2,TRBV20-1,few,TGCAGTGCTACATACCGGGACGCTAACTATGGCTACACCTTC,CSATYRDANYGYTF
-,TRBJ1-2,TRBV10-3,few,TGTGCCATCAGACTCGACCTTAACTATGGCTACACCTTC,CAIRLDLNYGYTF
-,TRBJ1-5,TRBV6-1,-,TGTGCCTCCTATCAGGGGAGCAATCAGCCCCAGCATTTT,CASYQGSNQPQHF
-,TRBJ2-5,TRBV18,-,TGCGCCAGCTCACTACTGGGTGGAGGGGAGACCCAGTACTTC,CASSLLGGGETQYF
TRBD2,TRBJ2-7,TRBV6-4,-,TGTGCCAGCAGTGACAGACTAGCGGGAGGCTTCGAGCAGTACTTC,CASSDRLAGGFEQYF
-,TRBJ2-7,TRBV9,-,TGTGCCAGCAGCGTAGGGGGGGTCGCTGGGTACGAGCAGTACTTC,CASSVGGVAGYEQYF
TRBD1,TRBJ1-2,TRBV30,few,TGTGCCTGGATCTCGGACAGGGAGTATGGCTACACCTTC,CAWISDREYGYTF
TRBD1,TRBJ1-5,TRBV6-2/TRBV6-3,-,TGTGCCAGCAGTCGGGACAGGAACAATCAGCCCCAGCATTTT,CASSRDRNNQPQHF
TRBD1,TRBJ2-2,TRBV7-7,few,TGTGCCAGCAGCGGATCCGGGACAGGGGTGTCCGGGGAGCTGTTTTTT,CASSGSGTGVSGELFF
TRBD1,TRBJ2-2,TRBV7-3,-,TGTGCCAGCAGCTTAACCCGGACAGGGACCGGGGAGCTGTTTTTT,CASSLTRTGTGELFF
-,TRBJ2-5,TRBV10-3,few,TGTGCCATCAGTGACAAGGACGCTCGGTCGGAGACCCAGTACTTC,CAISDKDARSETQYF
TRBD2,TRBJ2-7,TRBV5-4,-,TGTGCCAGCAGCCCCGGGGGACTAGCGGATGTCTACGAGCAGTACTTC,CASSPGGLADVYEQYF
TRBD1,TRBJ2-7,TRBV20-1,few,TGCAGTGCTAGAGATCATCATAGGGGGCTTTACGAGCAGTACTTC,CSARDHHRGLYEQYF
TRBD1,TRBJ1-1,TRBV11-3,-,TGTGCCAGCAGCCACCCTGGACAGGCGGAAGCTTTCTTT,CASSHPGQAEAFF
TRBD1,TRBJ1-2,TRBV6-2/TRBV6-3,few,TGTGCCAGCAGTTACTCCTCGGACAGGCATTCCTATGGCTACACCTTC,CASSYSSDRHSYGYTF